These 31 T cell receptor beta chains came from one sample sequenced in a study of T cell repertoires in cytomegalovirus infection (dated by TCRdb to the late 2010s). This sample's treatment or condition label indicates: in vitro stimulation with specific CMV peptide epitopes to enrich CMV-specific T cells. These receptors' targets are unknown. The sample was run on an Illumina HiSeq 1500. In TCRdb, the public reads were trimmed at Q25 with fastp and aligned with MiXCR, with productive beta chains retained. Identical CDR3 protein sequences are pooled into one entry, listed with their most common genes and DNA. This sample lists about 500,000 distinct CDR3 sequences; more than 30% were detected once. The ten biggest clones cover about 17% of the sample. Source: cultured PBMCs, taken from culture after CMV antigen stimulation. These receptors were obtained from a human donor in good health (CMV status not recorded). Some clones in this sample may be carry-over from other donors' samples.

This clonotype was found a few times. A read error may explain this, as a much larger clone is one base away. The V gene is TRBV3-1, the J gene TRBJ1-1; weak D call: TRBD1 (5 bases). The CDR3 sequence is 13 residues long. Trimming removed 2 bases at V and 3 bases at J, with 7 bases between. The V gene's germline CDR1 is LGHDT and CDR2 YNNKEL (reference sequence). CDR3 DNA: TGTGCCAGCAGCCAACAGGGAGACACTGAAGCTTTCTTT. The encoded protein is CASSQQGDTEAFF. The full variable domain, rest sourced from reference TRBV3-1 and TRBJ1-1, is DTAVSQTPKYLVTQMGNDKSIKCEQNLGHDTMYWYKQDSKKFLKIMFSYNNKELIINETVPNRFSPKSPDKAHLNLHINSLELGDSAVYFCASSQQGDTEAFFGQGTRLTVV.

This chain joins TRBV2 and TRBJ2-1; 7 bases match TRBD2. Germline V gene lookup returns CDR1 SNHLY and CDR2 FYNNEI. There are 16 residues in the CDR3. The V gene end was trimmed by 1 base and the J gene end by 3 bases; junction bases not matched to a gene: 6. DNA of the CDR3: TGTGCCAGCAGTGAAGTTCTAGCGGAGTTCTACAATGAGCAGTTCTTC. Translation: CASSEVLAEFYNEQFF. Full variable domain (remainder filled in from reference TRBV2 and TRBJ2-1): EPEVTQTPSHQVTQMGQEVILRCVPISNHLYFYWYRQILGQKVEFLVSFYNNEISEKSEIFDDQFSVERPDGSNFTLKIRSTKLEDSAMYFCASSEVLAEFYNEQFFGPGTRLTVL.

The count of this clonotype is one. The chain carries TRBV5-1 and TRBJ2-3; no firm D call. The CDR3 contains 12 residues. V lost 7 bases to trimming and J lost 0 bases, with 6 bases between them. CDR1 and CDR2 from the germline V gene are SGHRS and YFSETQ. The CDR3 DNA reads TGCGCCAGCGCCCCTAGCACAGATACGCAGTATTTT. Protein sequence: CASAPSTDTQYF.

This clonotype occurred many times. V and J are TRBV12-3 or TRBV12-4 and TRBJ2-6, with TRBD2 matching 7 bases. This CDR3 region has 15 residues. V trimming: 3 bases; J trimming: 2 bases; junction bases outside the gene matches: 1. The CDR3 coding sequence is TGTGCCAGCAGTTTCGGGGGGACTGGGGCCAACGTCCTGACTTTC. Translated: CASSFGGTGANVLTF.

There are a few counts of this clonotype. The CDR3 loop is CASSDQQAAVYGYTF. In DNA, the CDR3 is TGTGCCAGCAGTGATCAACAGGCAGCGGTCTATGGCTACACCTTC. J is TRBJ1-2 and V is TRBV25-1, with D possibly TRBD1 on 5 matching bases. Germline lookup yields CDR1 MGHDK and CDR2 SYGVNS. Trimming shortened V by 3 bases and J by 4 bases, and 15 bases separated the two germline ends. The CDR3 is 15 amino acids.

To note about this clonotype: At one of its ends the junction is not consistent with the germline gene, which may arise from a read error. The gene calls are TRBV6-2 or TRBV6-3 and TRBJ1-5; D is undetermined. The CDR3 runs 15 residues. Per the germline V gene, CDR1 is MNHEY and CDR2 is SVGEGT. The chain's CDR3 is CASSYSLRESRPQHF. The CDR3 region has the DNA TGTGCCAGCAGCTACTCCCTGCGGGAGTCGCGTCCCCAGCATTTT.

This sequence joins TRBV7-2 and TRBJ2-3, with TRBD2 identical over 7 bases. The V segment lost 1 base and the J segment 4 bases; nucleotides outside the gene matches: 5. The CDR3 contains 15 residues. The V gene's germline CDR1 is SGHTA and CDR2 FQGNSA. CDR3 protein: CASSLVGGGSDTQYF. The CDR3 DNA is TGTGCCAGCAGCTTAGTTGGGGGGGGGTCAGATACGCAGTATTTT.

The CDR3 reads CASSLSGNTDTQYF. DNA of the CDR3: TGTGCCAGCAGTTTAAGCGGAAACACAGATACGCAGTATTTT. The V and J genes are TRBV27 and TRBJ2-3, with TRBD2 as a possible D gene (5 bases). This CDR3 is 14 amino acids long. Germline V gives CDR1 MNHEY, CDR2 SMNVEV (reference sequence). V was cut by 2 bases and J by 2 bases, with 8 bases left in between.

The gene calls are TRBV19 and TRBJ2-1; weak D call: TRBD1 (5 bases). CDR3 size: 15 residues. Germline assignment: CDR1 LNHDA and CDR2 SQIVND (reference sequence). With 1 base removed from V and 0 bases from J, the gap between germline ends came to 7 bases. CDR3 nucleotide sequence: TGTGCCAGTAGTATAGCTAGGGGCTCCTACAATGAGCAGTTCTTC. Residues: CASSIARGSYNEQFF. The full variable domain, in which reference TRBV19 and TRBJ2-1 provide the parts outside the CDR3, is DGGITQSPKYLFRKEGQNVTLSCEQNLNHDAMYWYRQDPGQGLRLIYYSQIVNDFQKGDIAEGYSVSREKKESFPLTVTSAQKNPTAFYLCASSIARGSYNEQFFGPGTRLTVL.

This clonotype was counted only a few times. The chain combines TRBV10-3 with TRBJ2-1, with 7 bases aligning to TRBD1. The junction had 11 bases not matched to a gene; V was cut back by 6 bases and J by 6 bases. The CDR3 is made up of 15 amino acids. CDR1 is ENHRY, CDR2 SYGVKD, per germline. CDR3: CAIRSDRVVFNEQFF. In DNA, the CDR3 is TGTGCCATCAGATCTGACAGGGTGGTTTTCAATGAGCAGTTCTTC.

This clonotype was counted a few times. V and J are TRBV5-1 and TRBJ1-1; weak D call: TRBD1 (5 bases). This CDR3 is 13 amino acids long. Germline CDR1 reads SGHRS; CDR2 reads YFSETQ. The germline V and J ends were trimmed by 2 bases and 6 bases, with 11 bases remaining between them. The CDR3 sequence is CASSFAQGSEAFF. The CDR3 DNA reads as TGCGCCAGCAGCTTCGCCCAGGGTTCTGAAGCTTTCTTT.

This clonotype was counted only a few times. The CDR3 region has the DNA TGTGCCAGTAGTGGGCGGGCAGGACCAAACTATGGCTACACCTTC. Translating it yields CASSGRAGPNYGYTF. V is TRBV19 and J is TRBJ1-2; no definite D call. Looked up from germline, CDR1 is LNHDA and CDR2 is SQIVND (reference sequence). The V and J ends lost 5 bases and 2 bases respectively, with 15 bases between them. The CDR3 sequence is 15 residues long.

This clonotype appeared many times. The chain is built from TRBV7-4 and TRBJ2-7, with TRBD2 identical over 16 bases. CDR3 length: 20 amino acids. V shed 7 bases and J 0 bases; nucleotides not matched to a gene: 15. Germline CDR1 reads SGHVT; CDR2 reads SQSDAQ. CDR3 DNA sequence: TGTGCCAGCATCGTATCCGGGACTAGCGGGAGGGCTCCACCCTCCTACGAGCAGTACGTC. Its protein is CASIVSGTSGRAPPSYEQYV.

With regard to this clonotype: It may be a read error: a sequence one base away is much more abundant. V gene TRBV7-2 combines with J gene TRBJ2-7; D perhaps matches TRBD1 (6 bases). The CDR3 length is 13 residues. In germline, CDR1 is SGHTA, CDR2 FQGNSA. CDR3 residues: CSSSRTALYEQYF. The CDR3 DNA reads as TGTTCCAGCAGCAGGACAGCCCTCTACGAGCAGTACTTC.

J is TRBJ1-3 and V is TRBV12-3 or TRBV12-4; perhaps TRBD1 as D (5 bases). V was clipped by 7 bases and J by 0 bases, with 16 bases between them. The CDR3 extends over 16 amino acids. The CDR3 coding sequence is TGTGCCAGCAACTTTAGGGGCGGCGCCTCTGGAAACACCATATATTTT. Translated, it gives CASNFRGGASGNTIYF.

The chain has TRBV24-1 and TRBJ1-3; TRBD1 matches 8 bases. CDR1 and CDR2 (germline): KGHDR, SFDVKD. This CDR3 is built from 15 residues. Unmatched junction bases numbered 3, after V lost 4 bases and J lost 2 bases. The CDR3 sequence: CATSDPTGAGNTIYF. In DNA form, the CDR3 reads TGTGCCACCAGTGACCCGACAGGGGCTGGAAACACCATATATTTT.

This clonotype came up a few times. The chain carries TRBV7-2 and TRBJ2-7, with 8 bases aligning to TRBD1. The germline gives CDR1 SGHTA, CDR2 FQGNSA. There are 12 residues in the CDR3. The V and J ends lost 3 bases and 6 bases, in that order; junction bases with no gene match: 1. CDR3 nucleotide sequence: TGTGCCAGCAGCTTTACAGGGGGCGAGCAGTACTTC. Amino acid sequence: CASSFTGGEQYF.

This chain connects TRBV4-1 to TRBJ2-2, with unresolved D. Trimming cost V 1 base and J 7 bases, with 4 bases left between them. CDR3 length: 12 amino acids. Germline loops: CDR1 MGHRA, CDR2 YSYEKL. CDR3 nucleotide sequence: TGCGCCAGCAGCCAAGGTGGCGGGGAGCTGTTTTTT. It codes for CASSQGGGELFF.

This clonotype was seen a handful of times. The rearrangement links TRBV7-9 to TRBJ2-7, with D possibly matching TRBD1 (6 bases). Trimming took 6 bases from V and 2 from J, leaving 17 bases between them. The germline gives CDR1 SEHNR, CDR2 FQNEAQ (reference sequence). This CDR3 contains 15 residues. DNA of the CDR3: TGTGCCAGCAGTCCCCCTCCCGGGACAACCTACGAGCAGTACTTC. This encodes CASSPPPGTTYEQYF.

This chain links TRBV2 with TRBJ1-2; no definite D call. The CDR3 length is 12 residues. Trimming shortened V by 4 bases and J by 4 bases, and 7 bases separated the two germline ends. Germline V gene data show CDR1 as SNHLY and CDR2 as FYNNEI. This chain's CDR3 is CASSGESYGYTF. The CDR3 DNA reads TGTGCCAGCAGTGGTGAAAGCTATGGCTACACCTTC.

The rearrangement links TRBV19 to TRBJ1-1; 9 bases line up with TRBD1. CDR1 and CDR2 (germline): LNHDA, SQIVND (reference sequence). V shed 6 bases and J 0 bases; nucleotides not matched to a gene: 8. The CDR3 has 16 amino acids. CDR3: CASRRRTGDMNTEAFF. In DNA, the CDR3 is TGTGCCAGTAGAAGAAGGACAGGGGACATGAACACTGAAGCTTTCTTT.

This clonotype was recorded a few times. This chain connects TRBV12-3 or TRBV12-4 to TRBJ2-7; D may be TRBD1 (5 bases). CDR3 length equals 14 residues. Trimming cost V 6 bases and J 0 bases, with 12 bases left between them. The CDR3 DNA is TGTGCCAGCAGAGGGGCTACGAGCTCCTACGAGCAGTACGTC. Translation: CASRGATSSYEQYV.

J is TRBJ2-1 and V is TRBV19; D call uncertain. The CDR3 spans 15 residues. Per the germline V gene, CDR1 is LNHDA and CDR2 is SQIVND (reference sequence). V was shortened by 5 bases and J by 4 bases, with 15 bases between the two germline ends. The CDR3, as DNA: TGTGCCAGTAGTCCCCGAATCGGAATATACAATGAGCAGTTCTTC. Amino acid sequence: CASSPRIGIYNEQFF.

This clonotype was counted a few times. The rearrangement joins TRBV27 to TRBJ2-3; 9 positions match TRBD2. V shed 2 bases and J 4 bases; nucleotides not matched to a gene: 13. The CDR3 length is 18 residues. CDR1 is MNHEY, CDR2 SMNVEV, per germline (reference sequence). CDR3 coding DNA: TGTGCCAGCAGTTTAGTTTTTAGCGGGAGAGGGCGCGCAGATACGCAGTATTTT. Amino acids: CASSLVFSGRGRADTQYF.

This clonotype was recorded a few times. The chain recombines TRBV24-1 with TRBJ2-1, with TRBD2 matching 14 bases. CDR1 and CDR2 (germline): KGHDR, SFDVKD. The V gene end was trimmed by 4 bases and the J gene end by 5 bases; junction bases not matched to a gene: 3. CDR3 length equals 16 residues. The CDR3 protein is CATSDWGLAGDNEQFF. CDR3 DNA sequence: TGTGCCACCAGTGACTGGGGACTAGCGGGAGACAATGAGCAGTTCTTC.

The chain couples TRBV6-2 or TRBV6-3 to TRBJ2-3, with 9 bases that match TRBD2. The CDR3 loop spans 16 amino acids. The J segment lost 2 bases and the V segment lost 5 bases, leaving 8 bases of the junction unmatched. The germline gives CDR1 MNHEY, CDR2 SVGEGT. The CDR3 bases are TGTGCCAGCAGTAACAAAGCGGGAGGCGACACAGATACGCAGTATTTT. It is translated as CASSNKAGGDTDTQYF.

This clonotype was counted only a few times. This chain joins TRBV4-1 and TRBJ2-1, with TRBD1 matching over 7 bases. This CDR3 is built from 12 residues. J was trimmed by 10 bases and V by 1 base; bases with no gene match: 1. CDR1 is MGHRA, CDR2 YSYEKL, per germline. The CDR3 region is CASSQGTGEQFF. The DNA of the CDR3 is TGCGCCAGCAGCCAAGGGACAGGAGAGCAGTTCTTC.

The chain is built from TRBV2 and TRBJ1-6; D not resolved. The CDR3 covers 14 residues. Between the trimmed V and J ends, which lost 8 bases and 8 bases, there was a span of 16 bases. The germline gives CDR1 SNHLY, CDR2 FYNNEI. CDR3 sequence: CASGGLTSDSPLHF. CDR3 in DNA: TGTGCCAGCGGAGGACTCACTAGCGATTCACCCCTCCACTTT.

This chain joins TRBV7-4 and TRBJ2-1; the D call may be TRBD1 or TRBD2 (5 bases each). Germline values: CDR1 SGHVT, CDR2 SQSDAQ. This CDR3 comprises 17 residues. V was clipped by 0 bases and J by 4 bases, with 16 bases between them. CDR3 loop: CASSLAWGNDHYNEQFF. The DNA for the CDR3 is TGTGCCAGCAGCTTAGCGTGGGGGAATGATCATTACAATGAGCAGTTCTTC.

The table lists this clonotype with many counts. The chain joins TRBV2 to TRBJ1-5; TRBD1 might be the D (5 bases). CDR3 size: 15 residues. Germline V CDR1 and CDR2: SNHLY, FYNNEI. V dropped 4 bases and J dropped 3 bases, with 13 bases sitting between them. The CDR3 here is CASSVYRGLNQPQHF. CDR3 bases: TGTGCCAGCAGTGTATATAGGGGCCTCAATCAGCCCCAGCATTTT.

V is TRBV28 and J is TRBJ2-2; 8 bases are a match to TRBD1. The CDR3 extends over 14 amino acids. J was trimmed by 6 bases and V by 6 bases; bases with no gene match: 6. The germline gives CDR1 MDHEN, CDR2 SYDVKM. As DNA, the CDR3 is TGTGCCAGCAGCCCGGACAGGGTTGCCGGGGAGCTGTTTTTT. It is translated as CASSPDRVAGELFF. Combining the CDR3 with reference TRBV28 and TRBJ2-2 gives the whole variable domain DVKVTQSSRYLVKRTGEKVFLECVQDMDHENMFWYRQDPGLGLRLIYFSYDVKMKEKGDIPEGYSVSREKKERFSLILESASTNQTSMYLCASSPDRVAGELFFGEGSRLTVL.